Presented here are 25 T cell receptor beta chains from one specimen sequenced in a study of CD8+ T cells in alopecia areata. Following RNA extraction, reverse transcription yielded cDNA that acted as the sequencing template. Using immunoSEQ multiplex PCR, the repertoire was profiled, and TCRdb retains in-frame clones only, with some absent. The sample has 140,000 or so clones; about half are singletons. This sample comprised CD4+ T cells sorted from blood, obtained at week 0. The receptors stem from a human donor with alopecia areata.

The chain couples TRBV2 to TRBJ1-1; D not resolved. CDR1 SNHLY and CDR2 FYNNEI come from the germline V gene. V was shortened by 8 bases and J by 5 bases, with 15 bases between the two germline ends. The CDR3 is made up of 13 amino acids. The chain's CDR3 is CASRGRMMTEAFF. The CDR3 coding sequence is TGTGCCAGCCGCGGACGTATGATGACTGAAGCTTTCTTT.

The gene calls are TRBV7-2 and TRBJ2-7; a weak D match, TRBD1 (5 bases). The germline V gene encodes CDR1 SGHTA and CDR2 FQGNSA. The CDR3 totals 14 residues. Trimming cost V 2 bases and J 2 bases, with 10 bases left between them. The CDR3, as DNA: TGTGCCAGCAGCTTACGGACACAGACCTACGAGCAGTACTTC. Its translation is CASSLRTQTYEQYF.

The chain couples TRBV5-1 to TRBJ2-5; D is possibly TRBD1 (5 bases). V shed 3 bases and J shed 5 bases, with 14 bases lying between them. The CDR3 is 14 residues long. The germline V gene has CDR1 SGHRS and CDR2 YFSETQ. CDR3 DNA: TGCGCCAGCAGCTCCAGACAGATCCAGGAGACCCAGTACTTC. Its translation: CASSSRQIQETQYF.

V and J are TRBV30 and TRBJ2-4; TRBD1 matches 8 bases. The CDR3 has 12 amino acids. Germline CDR1 and CDR2: GTSNPN and SVGIG (reference sequence). V lost 3 bases and J lost 8; bases outside the gene matches: 3. CDR3 sequence reads: CAWRPGQDIQYF. Here the CDR3 DNA reads TGTGCCTGGAGGCCGGGACAGGACATTCAGTACTTC.

This clone was detected a few times. V is TRBV19 and J is TRBJ2-1; D is unclear. The V gene's germline CDR1 is LNHDA and CDR2 SQIVND (reference sequence). This CDR3 has 16 amino acids. The V and J ends lost 2 bases and 6 bases respectively, with 17 bases between them. CDR3 loop: CASSISHSLTGNEQFF. CDR3 sequence (DNA): TGTGCCAGTAGTATAAGCCACAGTCTCACGGGCAATGAGCAGTTCTTC.

This clone has a handful of counts. The J gene is TRBJ2-1, the V gene TRBV29-1; 10 bases fit TRBD2. Trimming at V came to 4 bases and at J to 0 bases, leaving 21 bases not matched to a gene. The CDR3 has 21 amino acids. The V gene's germline CDR1 is SQVTM and CDR2 ANQGSEA. The CDR3 DNA follows: TGCAGCGTTGGTAGCTCCCAAGGACTAGCGGTACGTACGAGCTCCTACAATGAGCAGTTCTTC. Residues: CSVGSSQGLAVRTSSYNEQFF.

This clone was detected only a few times. The rearrangement uses TRBV7-9 and TRBJ1-4; D is ambiguous. The length of the CDR3 is 14 residues. Trimming left V 5 bases short and J 8 bases short, with 15 bases between. The germline gives CDR1 SEHNR, CDR2 FQNEAQ (reference sequence). As DNA, the CDR3 is TGTGCCAGCAGCCCCGCCGGGCGTCTAGAAAAACTGTTTTTT. Amino acid sequence: CASSPAGRLEKLFF. Full variable domain (outside the CDR3, taken from reference TRBV7-9 and TRBJ1-4): DTGVSQNPRHKITKRGQNVTFRCDPISEHNRLYWYRQTLGQGPEFLTYFQNEAQLEKSRLLSDRFSAERPKGSFSTLEIQRTEQGDSAMYLCASSPAGRLEKLFFGSGTQLSVL.

This clone was seen more than once but under ten times. The gene calls are TRBV30 and TRBJ2-2, with D unresolved. CDR1 GTSNPN and CDR2 SVGIG come from the germline V gene (reference sequence). The CDR3 runs to 12 residues. Trimming shortened V by 0 bases and J by 7 bases, and 6 bases separated the two germline ends. The CDR3 here is CAWSVDNGELFF. The DNA of the CDR3 is TGTGCCTGGAGTGTAGACAACGGGGAGCTGTTTTTT.

V usage is TRBV29-1 and J usage is TRBJ1-2; the D is unclear. Germline V gene lookup returns CDR1 SQVTM and CDR2 ANQGSEA. The CDR3 contains 11 residues. The V and J ends lost 6 bases and 4 bases respectively, with 9 bases between them. The chain's CDR3 is CSVGRAYGYTF. CDR3 nucleotide sequence: TGCAGCGTCGGTAGGGCCTATGGCTACACCTTC. The entire variable domain, with the rest obtained from reference TRBV29-1 and TRBJ1-2, is as follows: SAVISQKPSRDICQRGTSLTIQCQVDSQVTMMFWYRQQPGQSLTLIATANQGSEATYESGFVIDKFPISRPNLTFSTLTVSNMSPEDSSIYLCSVGRAYGYTFGSGTRLTVV.

The chain carries TRBV7-9 and TRBJ1-2; D may be TRBD1 (6 bases). Trimming cost V 5 bases and J 6 bases, with 13 bases left between them. The CDR3 has 13 residues. The V gene's germline CDR1 is SEHNR and CDR2 FQNEAQ (reference sequence). The CDR3 spells CASSPPRGNGYTF. The CDR3 bases are TGTGCCAGCAGCCCCCCCAGGGGAAATGGCTACACCTTC.

The chain employs TRBV29-1 and TRBJ2-6, with a possible D match to TRBD2 (5 bases). Trimming pared 4 bases from V and 1 base from J, leaving 8 bases between. Per the germline V gene, CDR1 is SQVTM and CDR2 is ANQGSEA. The CDR3 has 14 residues. The CDR3 region has the DNA TGCAGCGTTGGGGAGTCATCTGGGGCCAACGTCCTGACTTTC. This translates into CSVGESSGANVLTF. Together with reference TRBV29-1 and TRBJ2-6, the CDR3 gives the full variable domain: SAVISQKPSRDICQRGTSLTIQCQVDSQVTMMFWYRQQPGQSLTLIATANQGSEATYESGFVIDKFPISRPNLTFSTLTVSNMSPEDSSIYLCSVGESSGANVLTFGAGSRLTVL.

This clone was seen only a few times. J is TRBJ1-1 and V is TRBV29-1; a weak D match, TRBD1 (5 bases). CDR1 is SQVTM, CDR2 ANQGSEA, per germline. V was trimmed by 6 bases and J by 5 bases, leaving 19 bases between them. This CDR3 has 14 amino acids. This chain's CDR3 is CSVSPPREETEAFF. For the CDR3, the DNA is TGCAGCGTGAGCCCGCCCAGGGAGGAGACTGAAGCTTTCTTT.

This clone was picked up many times. The chain carries TRBV7-9 and TRBJ2-7; a possible D gene is TRBD2 (5 bases). V lost 5 bases and J 0 bases, leaving 14 bases between the germline ends. CDR1 and CDR2 from the germline V gene are SEHNR and FQNEAQ (reference sequence). The CDR3 contains 15 residues. In DNA form, the CDR3 reads TGTGCCAGCAGCGACGACGACGGAGGCTCCTACGAGCAGTACTTC. Residues: CASSDDDGGSYEQYF.

This chain joins TRBV29-1 and TRBJ2-5; 7 bases align to TRBD2. The ends lost 5 bases at V and 0 bases at J; junction bases unmatched: 3. Per the germline V gene, CDR1 is SQVTM and CDR2 is ANQGSEA. The CDR3 contains 13 residues. In nucleotides, the CDR3 is TGCAGCGTTCCCCTAGCGGACCAAGAGACCCAGTACTTC. It encodes CSVPLADQETQYF.

This clone was detected a few times. The chain joins TRBV30 to TRBJ1-5; D call uncertain. The CDR3 has 15 residues. Germline CDR1 GTSNPN, CDR2 SVGIG (reference sequence). V was shortened by 0 bases and J by 2 bases, with 11 bases between the two germline ends. The CDR3 protein is CAWSVVGKGNQPQHF. CDR3 DNA sequence: TGTGCCTGGAGTGTAGTGGGGAAAGGCAATCAGCCCCAGCATTTT.

This clone was seen more than once but under ten times. This chain joins TRBV29-1 and TRBJ2-2, with 8 bases fitting TRBD1. This CDR3 spans 13 amino acids. The trim removed 6 bases at V and 7 bases at J, leaving 7 bases unmatched. Germline V gene lookup returns CDR1 SQVTM and CDR2 ANQGSEA. The CDR3 region is CSVLTGVGGELFF. The CDR3 coding sequence is TGCAGCGTCCTGACAGGGGTCGGCGGGGAGCTGTTTTTT.

The V call is TRBV6-5, the J call TRBJ2-2; D gene ambiguous. The CDR3 extends over 14 amino acids. Looked up from germline, CDR1 is MNHEY and CDR2 is SVGAGI. V was pared by 0 bases and J by 7 bases, with 9 bases between. DNA for the CDR3: TGTGCCAGCAGTTACTCGGTCAGCCTCGGGGAGCTGTTTTTT. This codes for CASSYSVSLGELFF.

The count of this clone is one. The chain recombines TRBV7-2 with TRBJ1-2; weak D call: TRBD1 (5 bases). CDR1 is SGHTA, CDR2 FQGNSA, per germline. The V and J ends lost 4 bases and 8 bases respectively, with 17 bases between them. CDR3 length: 14 residues. The CDR3: CASSSGQARGGYTF. Written as DNA, the CDR3 is TGTGCCAGCAGCTCGGGTCAGGCTAGGGGCGGCTACACCTTC.

The chain is built from TRBV5-1 and TRBJ1-1; a possible D gene is TRBD1 (6 bases). V was trimmed by 1 base and J by 0 bases, leaving 10 bases between them. CDR3 length: 15 residues. Germline V gene sequence: CDR1 SGHRS, CDR2 YFSETQ. Here the CDR3 DNA reads TGCGCCAGCAGCTTGACAGGGAATGTGAACACTGAAGCTTTCTTT. Translated: CASSLTGNVNTEAFF.

This clone was detected only a few times. The same CDR3 can be traced to other DNA sequences in this sample. This chain uses TRBV18 with TRBJ2-5; D is uncertain. Germline V lookup: CDR1 KGHSH, CDR2 LQKENI. The ends were cut back, 3 bases at V and 5 bases at J, with 7 bases in the middle. The CDR3 has 12 residues. The CDR3 region has the DNA TGTGCCAGCTCACCCCCCGCGGAGACCCAGTACTTC. It translates to CASSPPAETQYF.

V gene TRBV30 combines with J gene TRBJ2-5; D might be TRBD2 (6 bases). Germline V CDR1 and CDR2: GTSNPN, SVGIG (reference sequence). V lost 0 bases to trimming and J lost 3 bases, with 14 bases between them. CDR3 size: 15 residues. CDR3 sequence (DNA): TGTGCCTGGAGTGTGGTGCGGGGATTCGAAGAGACCCAGTACTTC. It translates to CAWSVVRGFEETQYF.

This clone has a handful of counts. V and J are TRBV30 and TRBJ1-2, with D hard to call. This CDR3 is 15 amino acids long. Germline values: CDR1 GTSNPN, CDR2 SVGIG (reference sequence). V was clipped by 0 bases and J by 0 bases, with 11 bases between them. CDR3 coding DNA: TGTGCCTGGAGTGTACGCCGCTATACTAACTATGGCTACACCTTC. Protein: CAWSVRRYTNYGYTF.

This sequence joins TRBV5-1 and TRBJ1-1; no clear D. Trimming took off 0 bases at V and 1 base at J, with 7 bases between the two ends. The germline CDR1 and CDR2 sequences are SGHRS and YFSETQ. The CDR3 sequence is 14 residues long. CDR3 protein: CASSLGHTNTEAFF. Here the CDR3 DNA reads TGCGCCAGCAGCTTGGGACATACGAACACTGAAGCTTTCTTT.

V and J are TRBV14 and TRBJ1-2; unclear D gene. In germline, CDR1 is SGHDN, CDR2 FVKESK. V gave up 1 base and J gave up 6 bases, with 12 bases separating them. This CDR3 contains 14 residues. The CDR3 here is CASSQGGTVHGYTF. The CDR3 bases are TGTGCCAGCAGCCAAGGAGGAACAGTCCATGGCTACACCTTC. Supplemented by reference TRBV14 and TRBJ1-2, the full variable domain reads EAGVTQFPSHSVIEKGQTVTLRCDPISGHDNLYWYRRVMGKEIKFLLHFVKESKQDESGMPNNRFLAERTGGTYSTLKVQPAELEDSGVYFCASSQGGTVHGYTFGSGTRLTVV.

The J gene is TRBJ2-5, the V gene TRBV28; TRBD1 might be the D (6 bases). The germline V gene has CDR1 MDHEN and CDR2 SYDVKM. The V end lost 3 bases, the J end lost 3 bases, and 11 bases lay between the germline ends. This CDR3 spans 14 amino acids. CDR3 in amino acids: CASSLSAGEETQYF. The CDR3 DNA reads TGTGCCAGCAGTTTGTCGGCAGGGGAAGAGACCCAGTACTTC.